The present T cell receptor (beta chain) was sequenced within a study of radiation and T cells in renal cell carcinoma. Study information: Nephrectomy followed 15 Gy stereotactic body radiation by 4 weeks.

The data were produced by immunoSEQ multiplex PCR, yet TCRdb's version contains in-frame clones alone and is incomplete. The sample holds 150,000 or so clones, about 88% seen once. Study-wide results and limits: Top tumor clonotypes rose in blood 2 weeks post-radiation, then contracted.

This clone was counted once. Its antigen remains unknown. Time point noted: baseline pretreatment blood. Treatment defined: 15 Gy SBRT to primary tumor, nephrectomy 4 weeks later. The patient's renal cell carcinoma had clear cell pathology. V dropped 2 bases and J dropped 5 bases, with 19 bases sitting between them. In germline, CDR1 is SGHRS, CDR2 YFSETQ. The CDR3 extends over 16 amino acids. This clonotype originated in a woman aged 70-85 years with renal cell carcinoma. The sequencing used blood, collected from a patient whose treatment included radiotherapy and nephrectomy. V and J are TRBV5-1 and TRBJ1-2; D is possibly TRBD1 (5 bases). DNA of the CDR3: TGCGCCAGCAGCTTAACCGGGACGGCGAAAAATTATGGCTACACCTTC. Protein sequence: CASSLTGTAKNYGYTF.